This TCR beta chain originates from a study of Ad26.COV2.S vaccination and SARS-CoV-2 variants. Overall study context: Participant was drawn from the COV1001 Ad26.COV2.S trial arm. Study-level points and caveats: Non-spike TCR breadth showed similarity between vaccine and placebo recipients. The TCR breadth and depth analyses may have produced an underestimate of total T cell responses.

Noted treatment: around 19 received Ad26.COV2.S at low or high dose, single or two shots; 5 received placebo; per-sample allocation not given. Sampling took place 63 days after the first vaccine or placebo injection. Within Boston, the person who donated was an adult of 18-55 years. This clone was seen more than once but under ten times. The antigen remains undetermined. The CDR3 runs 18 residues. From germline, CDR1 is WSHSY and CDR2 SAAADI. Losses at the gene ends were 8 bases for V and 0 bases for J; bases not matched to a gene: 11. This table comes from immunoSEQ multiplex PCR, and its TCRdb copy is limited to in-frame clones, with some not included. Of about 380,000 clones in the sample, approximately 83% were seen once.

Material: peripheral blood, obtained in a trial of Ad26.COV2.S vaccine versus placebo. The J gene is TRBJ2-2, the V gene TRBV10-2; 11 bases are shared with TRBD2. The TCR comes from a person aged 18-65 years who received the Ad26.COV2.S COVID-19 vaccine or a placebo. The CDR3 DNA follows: TGCGCCAGCGCTTTCGCGACTAGCGGGATTCCGAACACCGGGGAGCTGTTTTTT. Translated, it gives CASAFATSGIPNTGELFF.